The 20 T cell receptor beta chains listed next were all sequenced from one sample in a study of vaccination and CD4 T cells after COVID-19 (dated 2022 in TCRdb). Library preparation used PCR. Data came from an Illumina iSeq 100. TCR sequencing of DNA from cultured CD4+ T cells used the Oncomine TCR Beta short-read assay at the Johns Hopkins FTIC core. TCRdb reran the public reads through fastp at Q25 and MiXCR, keeping productive beta chains. Each CDR3 protein gets just one entry, which takes the most common genes and DNA from the rows behind it. This sample is represented by 14,000 to 15,000 distinct CDR3 sequences; 40% to 50% of them were singletons. In total, the top ten clones hold roughly 26% of the sample. Sample treatment or condition, as interpreted from the label and publication: roughly ten-day PBMC culture with coronavirus spike peptide pools or control peptides (ViraFEST assay). Their antigens remain unidentified.

The specimen was cultured CD4+ T cells from blood, collected after SARS-CoV-2 vaccination. All receptors come from a human donor with COVID-19.

This chain joins TRBV2 and TRBJ2-1; 15 nucleotides align to TRBD2. Germline values: CDR1 SNHLY, CDR2 FYNNEI. The CDR3 sequence is 17 residues long. With V trimmed by 8 bases and J by 2 bases, 7 bases remained unmatched. The CDR3: CASRTSGGALPYNEQFF. The CDR3 DNA reads as TGTGCCAGCCGGACTAGCGGGGGGGCTTTGCCCTACAATGAGCAGTTCTTC.

This clonotype was picked up a small number of times. This chain links TRBV6-1 with TRBJ1-2, with D possibly TRBD1 on 5 matching bases. V lost 6 bases, J lost 3 bases, and 14 bases lay in between. Looked up from germline, CDR1 is MNHNS and CDR2 is SASEGT. CDR3 length equals 14 residues. CDR3 loop: CASRKDGGDYGYTF. As DNA, the CDR3 is TGTGCCAGCAGGAAGGACGGGGGGGACTATGGCTACACCTTC.

The chain combines TRBV4-1 with TRBJ2-2; 7 bases are a match to TRBD1. The CDR3 contains 15 residues. Germline V gene lookup returns CDR1 MGHRA and CDR2 YSYEKL. The V and J ends lost 6 bases and 1 base, in that order; junction bases with no gene match: 5. CDR3 sequence reads: CASRTGTVNTGELFF. As DNA, the CDR3 is TGCGCCAGCAGAACCGGGACAGTGAACACCGGGGAGCTGTTTTTT.

This clonotype has only one observation. The chain carries TRBV25-1 and TRBJ1-2; 8 bases map to TRBD1. Germline lookup yields CDR1 MGHDK and CDR2 SYGVNS. The CDR3 is 14 amino acids. With 5 bases clipped from V and 4 bases from J, the junction kept 6 bases outside the gene matches. The CDR3 coding sequence is TGTGCCAGCAGTCCCTCAGGGGGCGTCTATGGCTACACCTTC. Translating gives CASSPSGGVYGYTF.

V is TRBV29-1 and J is TRBJ2-1; 9 bases match TRBD1. Per the germline V gene, CDR1 is SQVTM and CDR2 is ANQGSEA. The length of the CDR3 is 14 residues. V gave up 7 bases and J gave up 6 bases; unmatched junction bases: 10. The chain's CDR3 is CSGSGTGIGNEQFF. The CDR3 nucleotides read TGCAGCGGTTCCGGGACAGGGATTGGCAATGAGCAGTTCTTC.

The chain links TRBV28 to TRBJ2-7; D not certain. The V gene lost 2 bases and the J gene lost 3 bases, with 8 bases spanning the gap. The CDR3 covers 13 residues. CDR1 and CDR2 from the germline V gene are MDHEN and SYDVKM. The CDR3 loop reads CASSLQAVYEQYF. Written as DNA, the CDR3 is TGTGCCAGCAGTTTACAAGCAGTCTACGAGCAGTACTTC.

The V gene is TRBV7-2, the J gene TRBJ1-4; D call uncertain. Germline lookup yields CDR1 SGHTA and CDR2 FQGNSA. V dropped 3 bases and J dropped 0 bases, with 8 bases sitting between them. The CDR3 loop spans 15 amino acids. The CDR3 region has the DNA TGTGCCAGCAGCTTGGACGGAGCAACTAATGAAAAACTGTTTTTT. It codes for CASSLDGATNEKLFF.

The CDR3 loop is CASSLFAGANTEAFF. The CDR3 DNA follows: TGTGCCAGCAGCTTATTCGCCGGGGCCAACACTGAAGCTTTCTTT. V is TRBV7-2 and J is TRBJ1-1; D possibly corresponds to TRBD1 (5 bases). V dropped 2 bases and J dropped 2 bases, with 12 bases sitting between them. This CDR3 contains 15 residues. Germline V CDR1 and CDR2: SGHTA, FQGNSA.

The chain employs TRBV2 and TRBJ1-1; D is unclear. V gave up 0 bases and J gave up 7 bases, with 15 bases separating them. The CDR3 contains 15 residues. CDR1 is SNHLY and CDR2 is FYNNEI in the germline V gene. In nucleotides, the CDR3 is TGTGCCAGCAGTGAAGCGCGGCAGGCGGGCGGTGAAGCTTTCTTT. Translating it yields CASSEARQAGGEAFF. Combining the CDR3 with reference TRBV2 and TRBJ1-1 gives the whole variable domain EPEVTQTPSHQVTQMGQEVILRCVPISNHLYFYWYRQILGQKVEFLVSFYNNEISEKSEIFDDQFSVERPDGSNFTLKIRSTKLEDSAMYFCASSEARQAGGEAFFGQGTRLTVV.

The J gene is TRBJ2-1, the V gene TRBV19; D gene uncertain. Looked up from germline, CDR1 is LNHDA and CDR2 is SQIVND (reference sequence). There are 15 residues in the CDR3. The V end lost 3 bases, the J end lost 8 bases, and 17 bases lay between the germline ends. The CDR3 sequence: CASSIIGQVLHEQFF. CDR3 nucleotide sequence: TGTGCCAGTAGTATCATAGGTCAGGTCCTCCATGAGCAGTTCTTC.

The V and J genes are TRBV20-1 and TRBJ1-5, with D possibly matching TRBD1 (5 bases). Germline-derived CDR1 and CDR2 are DFQATT and SNEGSKA (reference sequence). CDR3 size: 14 residues. With 3 bases removed from V and 6 bases from J, the gap between germline ends came to 15 bases. CDR3 amino acids: CSASSARGTQPQHF. CDR3 in DNA: TGCAGTGCTAGTTCGGCTCGGGGGACTCAGCCCCAGCATTTT.

This clonotype was seen more than once but under ten times. The chain links TRBV7-3 to TRBJ2-1; 7 positions match TRBD2. Losses at the gene ends were 4 bases for V and 10 bases for J; bases not matched to a gene: 7. Germline assignment: CDR1 SGHTA and CDR2 FQGTGA. CDR3 length: 13 residues. CDR3 bases: TGTGCCAGCAGCTACTCCGGGACTAAAGAGCAGTTCTTC. This translates into CASSYSGTKEQFF.

A few counts support this clonotype. CDR3 loop: CASSPTPAIEAFF. The DNA of the CDR3 is TGTGCCAGCAGCCCGACACCGGCAATTGAAGCTTTCTTT. This chain links TRBV6-1 with TRBJ1-1; D gene ambiguous. The germline CDR1 and CDR2 sequences are MNHNS and SASEGT. V shed 6 bases and J shed 7 bases, with 15 bases lying between them. CDR3 length equals 13 residues.

This clonotype was counted a few times. J is TRBJ1-2 and V is TRBV21-1. TRBV21-1 is given as a pseudogene. The CDR3 has 15 residues. The CDR3: CASSKALWSSYGYTF. CDR3 nucleotides: TGTGCCAGCAGCAAAGCACTTTGGAGCTCCTATGGCTACACCTTC.

This chain links TRBV28 with TRBJ1-2; unclear D gene. This CDR3 contains 14 residues. CDR1 is MDHEN, CDR2 SYDVKM, per germline. V was cut by 7 bases and J by 3 bases, with 15 bases left in between. The CDR3 nucleotides are TGTGCCAGCACGACTTCTGGAGGCGACTATGGCTACACCTTC. It translates to CASTTSGGDYGYTF.

The chain has TRBV30 and TRBJ2-7, with D unresolved. Trimming shortened V by 1 base and J by 2 bases, and 9 bases separated the two germline ends. The CDR3 consists of 13 residues. Germline CDR1 and CDR2: GTSNPN and SVGIG (reference sequence). The CDR3 sequence is CAWSANGPYEQYF. The CDR3 DNA reads as TGTGCCTGGAGTGCTAATGGGCCCTACGAGCAGTACTTC.

The chain is built from TRBV7-2 and TRBJ1-2; TRBD1 is a possible D gene (6 bases). Trimming took 4 bases from V and 8 from J, leaving 8 bases between them. The CDR3 is 11 residues long. The germline V gene has CDR1 SGHTA and CDR2 FQGNSA. CDR3 nucleotides: TGTGCCAGCAGCTACGGACAGGGCTACACCTTC. This gives the protein CASSYGQGYTF.

The rearrangement uses TRBV6-2 or TRBV6-3 and TRBJ2-3; TRBD2 matches 14 bases. Germline V lookup: CDR1 MNHEY, CDR2 SVGEGT. The J segment lost 3 bases and the V segment lost 5 bases, leaving 4 bases of the junction unmatched. The CDR3 spans 16 residues. The CDR3 DNA is TGTGCCAGCAGTCGACTAGCGGGGGGGGGAACAGATACGCAGTATTTT. It is translated as CASSRLAGGGTDTQYF.

This chain connects TRBV7-9 to TRBJ2-7, with 7 bases lining up with TRBD1. The V gene's germline CDR1 is SEHNR and CDR2 FQNEAQ (reference sequence). The CDR3 contains 16 residues. V trimming: 2 bases; J trimming: 3 bases; junction bases outside the gene matches: 10. In DNA form, the CDR3 reads TGTGCCAGCAGCTTAAAACAGACAGGGTCAAACTACGAGCAGTACTTC. This gives the protein CASSLKQTGSNYEQYF.

This clonotype was seen a few times. V usage is TRBV19 and J usage is TRBJ1-2; TRBD1 might be the D (6 bases). Germline V gene lookup returns CDR1 LNHDA and CDR2 SQIVND (reference sequence). The CDR3 spans 15 residues. Trimming pared 6 bases from V and 8 bases from J, leaving 22 bases between. CDR3 nucleotide sequence: TGTGCCAGTAGCCATATTCCAGAACAGGGTACCGGCTACACCTTC. Protein: CASSHIPEQGTGYTF.